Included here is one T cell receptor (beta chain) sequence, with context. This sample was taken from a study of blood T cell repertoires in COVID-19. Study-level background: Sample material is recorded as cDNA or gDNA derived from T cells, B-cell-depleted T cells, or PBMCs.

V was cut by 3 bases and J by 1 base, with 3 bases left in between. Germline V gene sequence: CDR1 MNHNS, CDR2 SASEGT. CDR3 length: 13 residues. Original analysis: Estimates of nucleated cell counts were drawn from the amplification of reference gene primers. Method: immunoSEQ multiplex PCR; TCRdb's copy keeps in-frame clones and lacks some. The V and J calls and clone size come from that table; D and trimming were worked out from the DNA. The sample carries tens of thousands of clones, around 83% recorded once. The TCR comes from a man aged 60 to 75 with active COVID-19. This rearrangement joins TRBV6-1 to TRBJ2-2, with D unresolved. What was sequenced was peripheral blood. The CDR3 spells CASSDGNTGELFF. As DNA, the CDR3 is TGTGCCAGCAGTGACGGGAACACCGGGGAGCTGTTTTTT.